The 19 T cell receptor beta chains in this list originate from one sample, sequenced in a study of blood T cell repertoires in COVID-19 (dated by TCRdb to the early 2020s). The library relied on the immunoSEQ multiplex PCR assay. TCRdb carries this immuneACCESS record with in-frame sequences only. Its versions omit some clonotypes, under half of them owing to an unresolved V gene in the studies checked, with the rest unexplained. This sample lists roughly 390,000 clones; 80% to 90% were detected once. The ten largest clonotypes hold about 10% of the sample. Sequencing was performed on peripheral blood. These receptors all stem from a woman in her 30s with COVID-19, enrolled during active disease.

V gene TRBV3-1 (or the pseudogene TRBV3-2) combines with J gene TRBJ2-2; 7 positions match TRBD2. This CDR3 comprises 15 residues. Looked up from germline, CDR1 is LGHDT and CDR2 is YNNKEL (reference sequence). The trim removed 2 bases at V and 1 base at J, leaving 1 base unmatched. The chain's CDR3 is CASSQSGGNTGELFF. In nucleotides, the CDR3 is TGTGCCAGCAGCCAATCGGGGGGGAACACCGGGGAGCTGTTTTTT.

CDR3 in amino acids: CASSLLANTGELFF. CDR3 nucleotides: TGCGCCAGCAGCTTGCTCGCGAACACCGGGGAGCTGTTTTTT. The chain links TRBV5-1 to TRBJ2-2; unclear D gene. Trimming took 1 base from V and 0 from J, leaving 4 bases between them. The CDR3 sequence is 14 residues long. Germline CDR1 reads SGHRS; CDR2 reads YFSETQ.

The chain carries TRBV4-3 and TRBJ2-7; 7 bases map to TRBD1. The CDR3 is made up of 15 amino acids. CDR1 LGHNA and CDR2 YSLEER come from the germline V gene. V shed 5 bases and J 4 bases; nucleotides not matched to a gene: 11. The CDR3 region is CASSLETGQTYEQYF. As DNA, the CDR3 is TGCGCCAGCAGCTTAGAGACAGGGCAGACTTACGAGCAGTACTTC.

The chain is built from TRBV28 and TRBJ2-1; D unclear. The V end was cut by 3 bases, the J end by 0 bases, with 3 bases between. CDR1 and CDR2 (germline): MDHEN, SYDVKM. The CDR3 is made up of 13 amino acids. CDR3 region: CASSFFSYNEQFF. For the CDR3, the DNA is TGTGCCAGCAGTTTCTTCTCCTACAATGAGCAGTTCTTC.

The CDR3 loop is CASSQYSGPYEQYF. As DNA, the CDR3 is TGTGCCAGCAGCCAGTACAGTGGGCCTTACGAGCAGTACTTC. This sequence joins TRBV3-1 (or the pseudogene TRBV3-2) and TRBJ2-7; unclear D gene. Germline CDR1 LGHDT, CDR2 YNNKEL (reference sequence). The CDR3 consists of 14 residues. V lost 3 bases to trimming and J lost 4 bases, with 13 bases between them.

This chain connects TRBV5-1 to TRBJ2-1, with D tentatively TRBD2 (6 bases). V was clipped by 0 bases and J by 3 bases, with 10 bases between them. The V gene's germline CDR1 is SGHRS and CDR2 YFSETQ. CDR3 length: 15 amino acids. The chain's CDR3 is CASSLVRGRYNEQFF. CDR3 in DNA: TGCGCCAGCAGCTTGGTGCGGGGACGCTACAATGAGCAGTTCTTC.

V is TRBV7-9 and J is TRBJ2-1; 10 bases fit TRBD2. Germline V gene data show CDR1 as SEHNR and CDR2 as FQNEAQ (reference sequence). J gave up 7 bases and V 5 bases, and 8 bases lay outside the gene matches. The CDR3 has 15 residues. The CDR3 region has the DNA TGTGCCAGCAGCCCACTAGCGGGAATATTGAATGAGCAGTTCTTC. It translates to CASSPLAGILNEQFF.

The chain carries TRBV7-9 and TRBJ1-2, with D perhaps TRBD1 (5 bases). CDR3 length: 15 residues. Germline V gene lookup returns CDR1 SEHNR and CDR2 FQNEAQ (reference sequence). V was shortened by 2 bases and J by 8 bases, with 18 bases between the two germline ends. CDR3 protein: CASSLIGGVPPGYTF. In DNA form, the CDR3 reads TGTGCCAGCAGCTTAATCGGAGGGGTGCCACCAGGCTACACCTTC.

V usage is TRBV27 and J usage is TRBJ2-7; D perhaps matches TRBD2 (6 bases). CDR1 MNHEY and CDR2 SMNVEV come from the germline V gene (reference sequence). This CDR3 has 14 amino acids. Trimming shortened V by 6 bases and J by 4 bases, and 16 bases separated the two germline ends. The DNA for the CDR3 is TGTGCCAGCAGCCTAATGGGACTCTCATACGAGCAGTACTTC. Translated, it gives CASSLMGLSYEQYF.

To note about this clone: A junction end diverges from the germline sequence, so it may reflect a read error. The chain carries TRBV2 and TRBJ2-1; the D gene is possibly TRBD2 (5 bases). The CDR3 loop spans 16 amino acids. Germline-derived CDR1 and CDR2 are SNHLY and FYNNEI. CDR3 region: CASSEGGLAEYNEQFF. The CDR3 bases are TGTGCCAGCAGCGAAGGTGGGCTAGCCGAGTACAATGAGCAGTTCTTC.

The chain couples TRBV4-1 to TRBJ1-4; weak D call: TRBD1 (6 bases). The CDR3 covers 14 residues. Trimming took 0 bases from V and 6 from J, leaving 8 bases between them. The germline CDR1 and CDR2 sequences are MGHRA and YSYEKL. CDR3 loop: CASSQDAGDEKLFF. DNA for the CDR3: TGCGCCAGCAGCCAAGACGCAGGGGATGAAAAACTGTTTTTT.

A single count supports this clone. J is TRBJ2-1 and V is TRBV5-8, with D unresolved. Trimming removed 8 bases at V and 1 base at J, with 16 bases between. The CDR3 totals 15 residues. Germline V gene lookup returns CDR1 SGHTS and CDR2 YDEGEE. CDR3 region: CASLPLQSSYNEQFF. Written as DNA, the CDR3 is TGTGCCAGTCTCCCTTTACAGAGTTCCTACAATGAGCAGTTCTTC.

This clone was seen at least ten times. This chain uses TRBV5-4 with TRBJ1-2; TRBD1 matches at 10 bases. Germline values: CDR1 SGHNT, CDR2 YYREEE (reference sequence). The CDR3 totals 15 residues. The ends lost 5 bases at V and 4 bases at J; junction bases unmatched: 8. The CDR3 nucleotides read TGTGCCAGCAGAACTGGGACAGGGGATCGCTATGGCTACACCTTC. Residues: CASRTGTGDRYGYTF. Together with reference TRBV5-4 and TRBJ1-2, the CDR3 gives the full variable domain: ETGVTQSPTHLIKTRGQQVTLRCSSQSGHNTVSWYQQALGQGPQFIFQYYREEENGRGNFPPRFSGLQFPNYSSELNVNALELDDSALYLCASRTGTGDRYGYTFGSGTRLTVV.

The chain joins TRBV30 to TRBJ1-5; D is possibly TRBD1 (6 bases). The CDR3 has 13 amino acids. In germline, CDR1 is GTSNPN, CDR2 SVGIG (reference sequence). With 1 base removed from V and 5 bases from J, the gap between germline ends came to 9 bases. The CDR3 sequence: CAWSANRDQPQHF. CDR3 nucleotide sequence: TGTGCCTGGAGTGCCAACAGGGATCAGCCCCAGCATTTT.

This chain connects TRBV10-2 to TRBJ1-5; D ambiguous. CDR1 is WSHSY and CDR2 is SAAADI in the germline V gene. The V and J ends lost 0 bases and 7 bases respectively, with 4 bases between them. There are 12 residues in the CDR3. CDR3 bases: TGCGCCAGCAGTGAGTCGGAGCAGCCCCAGCATTTT. Amino acids: CASSESEQPQHF.

The chain carries TRBV7-2 and TRBJ2-5; D is perhaps TRBD2 (7 bases). V lost 1 base, J lost 5 bases, and 20 bases lay in between. The CDR3 is made up of 17 amino acids. Germline CDR1 SGHTA, CDR2 FQGNSA. The chain's CDR3 is CASSLGGPGGPRETQYF. The CDR3 bases are TGTGCCAGCAGCTTAGGGGGGCCGGGAGGACCCCGCGAGACCCAGTACTTC.

This sequence joins TRBV5-1 and TRBJ1-3; the D is unclear. The CDR3 runs 19 residues. Trimming pared 2 bases from V and 0 bases from J, leaving 21 bases between. Germline V gene data show CDR1 as SGHRS and CDR2 as YFSETQ. The CDR3 protein is CASSFQNSGSAYSGNTIYF. CDR3 bases: TGCGCCAGCAGCTTTCAAAACTCGGGATCTGCTTACTCTGGAAACACCATATATTTT.

J is TRBJ1-3 and V is TRBV7-6, with 9 bases fitting TRBD1. The CDR3 spans 15 residues. V lost 6 bases and J lost 0; bases outside the gene matches: 3. Germline CDR1 and CDR2: SGHVS and FNYEAQ. CDR3 sequence: CASRPGQGSGNTIYF. The CDR3 DNA is TGTGCCAGCAGGCCGGGACAGGGCTCTGGAAACACCATATATTTT. Variable domain in full (rest from reference TRBV7-6 and TRBJ1-3): GAGVSQSPRYKVTKRGQDVALRCDPISGHVSLYWYRQALGQGPEFLTYFNYEAQQDKSGLPNDRFSAERPEGSISTLTIQRTEQRDSAMYRCASRPGQGSGNTIYFGEGSWLTVV.

V and J are TRBV5-1 and TRBJ1-2, with unresolved D. There are 13 residues in the CDR3. V lost 0 bases and J lost 2, with 5 bases in between. Looked up from germline, CDR1 is SGHRS and CDR2 is YFSETQ. The CDR3 reads CASSLDRNYGYTF. Written as DNA, the CDR3 is TGCGCCAGCAGCTTGGATAGAAACTATGGCTACACCTTC.